The 25 T cell receptor beta chains below were found in one sample sequenced in a study of vaccination effects on CD4 cells after COVID-19. No antigen has been assigned to these receptors. Assay used: immunoSEQ multiplex PCR; TCRdb lists only in-frame clones, some missing. This table holds about 64,000 clones, 78% found once. Before sequencing, viral peptide pools were used by the ViraFEST assay to expand antigen-specific CD4+ T cells. Cells that had been cultured for 10 days were the source of isolated CD4+ T cells. Every participant took two doses of the BNT162b2 or mRNA-1273 vaccine. The sequencing here drew on CD4+ T cells from PBMCs cultured with HCoV-OC43 spike peptides, taken after COVID-19 vaccination. Subset described: HCoV-OC43 spike overlapping peptide pool stimulation. These receptors came from a human donor who received a COVID-19 vaccine.

The chain employs TRBV3-1 (or the pseudogene TRBV3-2) and TRBJ2-3; D might be TRBD2 (6 bases). CDR3 length: 19 amino acids. Germline V gene data show CDR1 as LGHDT and CDR2 as YNNKEL (reference sequence). Trimming left V 0 bases short and J 0 bases short, with 19 bases between. The CDR3: CASSQDHNIAASSTDTQYF. CDR3 in DNA: TGTGCCAGCAGCCAAGATCATAATATAGCGGCGAGTAGCACAGATACGCAGTATTTT.

This rearrangement joins TRBV19 to TRBJ1-2; no clear D. Trimming took off 3 bases at V and 3 bases at J, with 8 bases between the two ends. This CDR3 has 13 amino acids. CDR1 and CDR2 from the germline V gene are LNHDA and SQIVND (reference sequence). In DNA, the CDR3 is TGTGCCAGTAGTATCGGCAGATACTATGGCTACACCTTC. Translation gives CASSIGRYYGYTF. Complete variable domain (other parts from reference TRBV19 and TRBJ1-2): DGGITQSPKYLFRKEGQNVTLSCEQNLNHDAMYWYRQDPGQGLRLIYYSQIVNDFQKGDIAEGYSVSREKKESFPLTVTSAQKNPTAFYLCASSIGRYYGYTFGSGTRLTVV.

The V call is TRBV3-1 (or the pseudogene TRBV3-2), the J call TRBJ2-3; 9 nucleotides line up with TRBD1. This CDR3 has 15 residues. Germline trimming cut 6 bases from V and 3 bases from J; bases unmatched to any gene: 7. The germline CDR1 and CDR2 sequences are LGHDT and YNNKEL (reference sequence). CDR3 in DNA: TGTGCCAGCAGACGAACCGGGACAGGGACAGATACGCAGTATTTT. Translated, it gives CASRRTGTGTDTQYF.

Only a few counts were recorded for this clone. This chain connects TRBV2 to TRBJ1-5; the D is unclear. The V gene lost 4 bases and the J gene lost 1 base, with 11 bases spanning the gap. Germline V gene sequence: CDR1 SNHLY, CDR2 FYNNEI. This CDR3 comprises 15 residues. The CDR3 is CASSVNSGSNQPQHF. CDR3 nucleotides: TGTGCCAGCAGTGTTAACAGCGGGAGCAATCAGCCCCAGCATTTT.

This sequence joins TRBV10-1 and TRBJ1-3; perhaps TRBD1 as D (5 bases). Germline V gene sequence: CDR1 WNHNN, CDR2 SYGVQD (reference sequence). This CDR3 contains 15 residues. The ends were cut back, 8 bases at V and 0 bases at J, with 14 bases in the middle. The CDR3 DNA reads TGCGCCAGCTCCCTAGCAGGGAACTCTGGAAACACCATATATTTT. Translation: CASSLAGNSGNTIYF.

This clone was found a few times. The gene calls are TRBV2 and TRBJ1-2, with D possibly being TRBD1 (5 bases). Between the trimmed V and J ends, which lost 2 bases and 0 bases, there was a span of 7 bases. The CDR3 has 14 amino acids. CDR1 is SNHLY and CDR2 is FYNNEI in the germline V gene. CDR3 in amino acids: CASSEQGSNYGYTF. CDR3 nucleotide sequence: TGTGCCAGCAGTGAACAGGGATCTAACTATGGCTACACCTTC.

The J gene is TRBJ2-7, the V gene TRBV10-1; no clear D gene. Germline V lookup: CDR1 WNHNN, CDR2 SYGVQD (reference sequence). Trimming cost V 2 bases and J 3 bases, with 5 bases left between them. CDR3 length equals 12 residues. CDR3 amino acids: CASSEKDYEQYV. In DNA, the CDR3 is TGCGCCAGCAGTGAGAAGGACTACGAGCAGTACGTC.

The gene calls are TRBV12-3 or TRBV12-4 and TRBJ1-6, with a tentative D call TRBD1 (5 bases). The CDR3 spans 13 residues. The V end was cut by 6 bases, the J end by 13 bases, with 16 bases between. The CDR3 sequence is CASRDTPLGPLHF. CDR3 DNA: TGTGCCAGCAGGGACACTCCTTTAGGTCCCCTCCACTTT.

A few counts support this clone. The V and J genes are TRBV7-2 and TRBJ1-1; tentatively, D is TRBD1 (5 bases). Trimming left V 2 bases short and J 4 bases short, with 8 bases between. From germline, CDR1 is SGHTA and CDR2 FQGNSA. This CDR3 has 13 amino acids. CDR3 nucleotides: TGTGCCAGCAGCTTAACCGGGGGCACTGAAGCTTTCTTT. It encodes CASSLTGGTEAFF.

The chain uses TRBV4-1 and TRBJ1-6; no definite D call. The CDR3 extends over 18 amino acids. Germline-derived CDR1 and CDR2 are MGHRA and YSYEKL. The V end lost 1 base, the J end lost 0 bases, and 13 bases lay between the germline ends. The CDR3, as DNA: TGCGCCAGCAGCCAAGCCGGTCCCGCCAGCTCCTATAATTCACCCCTCCACTTT. Its protein is CASSQAGPASSYNSPLHF.

The chain carries TRBV5-1 and TRBJ2-1, with TRBD2 as a possible D gene (6 bases). This CDR3 spans 11 amino acids. Between the trimmed V and J ends, which lost 2 bases and 11 bases, there was a span of 8 bases. Germline V gene data show CDR1 as SGHRS and CDR2 as YFSETQ. The CDR3 loop reads CASSFGGKQFF. CDR3 bases: TGCGCCAGCAGCTTCGGGGGAAAGCAGTTCTTC.

V is TRBV27 and J is TRBJ2-7, with a tentative D call TRBD1 (6 bases). Germline lookup yields CDR1 MNHEY and CDR2 SMNVEV (reference sequence). V lost 4 bases and J lost 3, with 10 bases in between. The CDR3 is 13 amino acids. In nucleotides, the CDR3 is TGTGCCAGCAGTTACCTAGGGGGCTACGAGCAGTACGTC. Translation: CASSYLGGYEQYV.

The gene calls are TRBV28 and TRBJ2-7; weak D call: TRBD1 (6 bases). There are 15 residues in the CDR3. Per germline, CDR1 MDHEN and CDR2 SYDVKM. V was shortened by 8 bases and J by 5 bases, with 22 bases between the two germline ends. This CDR3 reads CASASGGTAPNEQYV. CDR3 DNA: TGTGCCAGCGCCTCTGGGGGCACAGCCCCTAACGAGCAGTACGTC.

This clone is judged medium-sized. This sequence joins TRBV15 and TRBJ1-1, with TRBD1 as a possible D gene (5 bases). Trimming stripped 1 base from V and 1 base from J, with 7 bases between. The CDR3 sequence is 14 residues long. CDR1 and CDR2 (germline): LNHNV, YYDKDF (reference sequence). The CDR3 reads CATSRGQSNTEAFF. The CDR3 DNA sequence: TGTGCCACCAGCAGAGGACAGTCGAACACTGAAGCTTTCTTT.

This chain joins TRBV4-1 and TRBJ2-1; 10 positions agree with TRBD2. Germline assignment: CDR1 MGHRA and CDR2 YSYEKL. Trimming at V came to 5 bases and at J to 3 bases, leaving 4 bases not matched to a gene. This CDR3 spans 15 amino acids. CDR3 in amino acids: CASSSSGGGYNEQFF. CDR3 DNA sequence: TGCGCCAGCAGCTCGAGCGGGGGGGGCTACAATGAGCAGTTCTTC.

This clone showed up just a few times. The V gene is TRBV30, the J gene TRBJ2-7; 9 bases are a match to TRBD2. There are 15 residues in the CDR3. V was clipped by 2 bases and J by 2 bases; unmatched bases: 7. Germline V gene sequence: CDR1 GTSNPN, CDR2 SVGIG (reference sequence). CDR3 in amino acids: CAWSSPSSGAYEQYV. The CDR3 nucleotides read TGTGCCTGGAGTAGTCCGTCTAGCGGGGCCTACGAGCAGTACGTC.

This chain joins TRBV27 and TRBJ1-1, with 8 positions matching TRBD1. CDR1 is MNHEY and CDR2 is SMNVEV in the germline V gene (reference sequence). J gave up 2 bases and V 5 bases, and 7 bases lay outside the gene matches. This CDR3 is built from 15 residues. The CDR3 protein is CASSLQGTGNTEAFF. The CDR3 region has the DNA TGTGCCAGCAGTCTACAGGGGACAGGAAACACTGAAGCTTTCTTT.

Only a few counts were recorded for this clone. The chain is built from TRBV5-6 and TRBJ1-2; maybe TRBD1 (6 bases). Germline V gene lookup returns CDR1 SGHDT and CDR2 YYEEEE. V was cut by 0 bases and J by 8 bases, with 14 bases left in between. The CDR3 runs 14 residues. The CDR3 spells CASSLAGVLWGYTF. The CDR3 DNA is TGTGCCAGCAGCTTGGCAGGGGTGCTTTGGGGCTACACCTTC.

V usage is TRBV4-1 and J usage is TRBJ2-5, with 7 bases identical to TRBD1. Germline CDR1 reads MGHRA; CDR2 reads YSYEKL. The CDR3 extends over 17 amino acids. The trim removed 0 bases at V and 5 bases at J, leaving 12 bases unmatched. The CDR3 DNA reads as TGCGCCAGCAGCCAAGAACCAGACAGGGCATCGGGTGAGACCCAGTACTTC. Its translation: CASSQEPDRASGETQYF.

The V call is TRBV5-8, the J call TRBJ1-1, with D possibly matching TRBD1 (6 bases). This CDR3 region has 15 residues. With 4 bases removed from V and 2 bases from J, the gap between germline ends came to 15 bases. Germline CDR1 and CDR2: SGHTS and YDEGEE. CDR3 residues: CASSLGGALNTEAFF. The DNA for the CDR3 is TGTGCCAGCAGCCTAGGGGGGGCACTAAACACTGAAGCTTTCTTT.

The chain employs TRBV19 and TRBJ2-4; D gene unclear. V was trimmed by 0 bases and J by 5 bases, leaving 14 bases between them. From germline, CDR1 is LNHDA and CDR2 SQIVND (reference sequence). This CDR3 has 16 residues. CDR3 sequence (DNA): TGTGCCAGTAGTATAGATCTGATTAGGCTAGAAAACATTCAGTACTTC. Translating gives CASSIDLIRLENIQYF.

The J gene is TRBJ2-7, the V gene TRBV6-6, with D unresolved. The CDR3 covers 14 residues. Trimming stripped 5 bases from V and 4 bases from J, with 15 bases between. The germline CDR1 and CDR2 sequences are MNHNY and SVGAGI (reference sequence). As DNA, the CDR3 is TGTGCCAGCAGTCGATCGAAGGGTATGTACGAGCAGTACGTC. It is translated as CASSRSKGMYEQYV.

The V gene is TRBV7-2, the J gene TRBJ2-7, with 9 bases matching TRBD2. V trimming: 1 base; J trimming: 5 bases; junction bases outside the gene matches: 3. CDR1 is SGHTA and CDR2 is FQGNSA in the germline V gene. The CDR3 spans 14 residues. The CDR3 region is CASSLVGGGDEQYV. As DNA, the CDR3 is TGTGCCAGCAGCTTAGTCGGCGGGGGGGACGAGCAGTACGTC.

The rearrangement joins TRBV18 to TRBJ1-3; D may be TRBD1 (6 bases). V lost 2 bases and J 6 bases, leaving 14 bases between the germline ends. The CDR3 contains 15 residues. CDR1 is KGHSH and CDR2 is LQKENI in the germline V gene. This chain's CDR3 is CASSPFQGQENTIYF. CDR3 DNA sequence: TGTGCCAGCTCACCATTCCAGGGGCAGGAAAACACCATATATTTT.

This clone appeared once. V usage is TRBV12-3 or TRBV12-4 and J usage is TRBJ2-1; 8 bases are shared with TRBD2. Unmatched junction bases numbered 4, after V lost 6 bases and J lost 6 bases. The CDR3 has 13 amino acids. The CDR3 DNA is TGTGCCAGCAGACCGACTAGCGTCAATGAGCAGTTCTTC. Translation: CASRPTSVNEQFF.